This TCR beta chain was sequenced in a study of blood T cell repertoires in COVID-19. Study-wide context: Samples came from the United States, Italy and Spain, spanning acute and convalescent COVID-19.

Looked up from germline, CDR1 is ENHRY and CDR2 is SYGVKD. Unmatched junction bases numbered 3, after V lost 6 bases and J lost 5 bases. CDR3 length: 13 amino acids. TCRdb's table, derived via immunoSEQ multiplex PCR, lists solely in-frame clones and lacks some. The table includes tens of thousands of clones, around 80% detected once. V is TRBV10-3 and J is TRBJ1-1, with TRBD1 matching 10 bases. This TCR derives from a human donor in a cohort sampled during active COVID-19. The material sequenced was peripheral blood. DNA of the CDR3: TGTGCCATCAGGGGACAGGGGAGGACTGAAGCTTTCTTT. Translated, it gives CAIRGQGRTEAFF.